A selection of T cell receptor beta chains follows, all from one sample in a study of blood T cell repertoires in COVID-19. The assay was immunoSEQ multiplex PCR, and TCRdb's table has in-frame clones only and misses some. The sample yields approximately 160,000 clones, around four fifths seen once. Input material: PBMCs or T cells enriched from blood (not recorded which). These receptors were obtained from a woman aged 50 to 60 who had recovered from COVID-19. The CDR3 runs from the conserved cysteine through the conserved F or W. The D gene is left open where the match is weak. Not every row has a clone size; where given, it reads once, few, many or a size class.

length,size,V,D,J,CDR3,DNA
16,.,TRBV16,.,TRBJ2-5,CASSQVGGGAQETQYF,TGTGCCAGCAGCCAAGTAGGAGGAGGGGCCCAAGAGACCCAGTACTTC
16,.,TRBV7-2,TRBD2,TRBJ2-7,CASSPRTAGRGYEQYF,TGTGCCAGCAGCCCCCGTACAGCGGGAAGGGGCTACGAGCAGTACTTC
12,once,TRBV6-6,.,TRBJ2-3,CASSSEGDTQYF,TGTGCCAGCAGTTCGGAGGGTGATACGCAGTATTTT
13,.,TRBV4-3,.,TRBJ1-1,CASSPSLNTEAFF,TGCGCCAGCAGCCCCTCTTTGAACACTGAAGCTTTCTTT
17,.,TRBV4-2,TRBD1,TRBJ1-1,CASSQAQGAVGNTEAFF,TGTGCCAGCAGCCAAGCACAGGGGGCTGTTGGGAACACTGAAGCTTTCTTT
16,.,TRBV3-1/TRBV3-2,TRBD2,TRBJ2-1,CASSQDKLAGFNEQFF,TGTGCCAGCAGCCAAGACAAACTAGCGGGATTTAATGAGCAGTTCTTC
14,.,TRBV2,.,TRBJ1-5,CASSPTGPHQPQHF,TGTGCCAGCAGTCCGACAGGACCCCATCAGCCCCAGCATTTT
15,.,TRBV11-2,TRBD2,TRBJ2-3,CASRSGRAGSDTQYF,TGTGCCAGCAGGAGCGGGAGGGCCGGATCGGATACGCAGTATTTT
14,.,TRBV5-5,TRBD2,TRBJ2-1,CASSFVSGAGEQFF,TGTGCCAGCAGCTTTGTCAGCGGGGCTGGGGAGCAGTTCTTC
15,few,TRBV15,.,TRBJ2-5,CATSRDRIGGETQYF,TGTGCCACCAGCAGAGATCGGATCGGGGGTGAGACCCAGTACTTC
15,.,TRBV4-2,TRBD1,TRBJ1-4,CASSQEDRVFEKLFF,TGTGCCAGCAGCCAAGAGGACAGGGTGTTTGAAAAACTGTTTTTT
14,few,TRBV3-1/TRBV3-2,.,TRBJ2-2,CASKEGVNTGELFF,TGTGCCTCCAAGGAGGGCGTAAACACCGGGGAGCTGTTTTTT
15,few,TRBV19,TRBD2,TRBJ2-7,CASSNGAGPSYEQYF,TGTGCCAGTAGTAACGGAGCGGGGCCCTCCTACGAGCAGTACTTC
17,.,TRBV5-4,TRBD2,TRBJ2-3,CASSSSGSPLPTDTQYF,TGTGCCAGCAGCTCTAGCGGGAGCCCCCTTCCCACAGATACGCAGTATTTT
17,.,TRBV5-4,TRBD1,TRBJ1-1,CASSLVVGTGVNTEAFF,TGTGCCAGCAGCTTGGTTGTCGGGACAGGGGTTAACACTGAAGCTTTCTTT
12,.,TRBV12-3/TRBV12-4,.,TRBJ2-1,CASSLVLGEQFF,TGTGCCAGCAGTTTAGTACTCGGTGAGCAGTTCTTC
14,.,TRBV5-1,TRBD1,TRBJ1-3,CASKVGTAGNTIYF,TGCGCCAGCAAGGTCGGGACAGCCGGAAACACCATATATTTT
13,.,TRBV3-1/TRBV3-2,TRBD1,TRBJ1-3,CASRQGAGNTIYF,TGTGCCAGCAGGCAGGGGGCAGGAAACACCATATATTTT
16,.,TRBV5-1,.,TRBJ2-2,CASSPTTWPTTGELFF,TGCGCCAGCAGCCCTACGACATGGCCGACCACCGGGGAGCTGTTTTTT
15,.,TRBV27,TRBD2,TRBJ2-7,CASSYKKAGDYEQYF,TGTGCCAGCAGTTACAAAAAGGCGGGGGACTACGAGCAGTACTTC
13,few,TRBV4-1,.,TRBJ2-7,CASSQDSWGEQDF,TGCGCCAGCAGCCAAGATTCGTGGGGGGAGCAAGACTTC
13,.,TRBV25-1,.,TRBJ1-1,CASRLGGGTEAFF,TGTGCCAGCAGGCTTGGGGGGGGCACTGAAGCTTTCTTT
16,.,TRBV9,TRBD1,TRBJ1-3,CASSLRFTGAGNTIYF,TGTGCCAGCAGCCTCCGATTCACAGGGGCTGGAAACACCATATATTTT
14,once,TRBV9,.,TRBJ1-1,CASSSDLLGAEAFF,TGTGCCAGCAGCTCAGACCTGTTGGGCGCTGAAGCTTTCTTT
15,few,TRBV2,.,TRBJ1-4,CASSERGGSLKRLFF,TGTGCCAGCAGTGAAAGGGGAGGGAGCCTGAAAAGACTGTTTTTT
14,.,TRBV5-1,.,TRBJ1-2,CASSLGDKNYGYTF,TGCGCCAGCAGCTTGGGGGACAAGAACTATGGCTACACCTTC
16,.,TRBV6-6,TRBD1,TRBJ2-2,CASSYSGTGGSGELFF,TGTGCCAGCAGTTACTCCGGGACAGGGGGCTCCGGGGAGCTGTTTTTT
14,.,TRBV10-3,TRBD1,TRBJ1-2,CAISELGTGAGYTF,TGTGCCATCAGTGAGTTAGGGACAGGGGCTGGCTACACCTTC
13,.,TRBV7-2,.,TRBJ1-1,CASSLAGRTEAFF,TGTGCCAGCAGCTTAGCTGGGAGGACTGAAGCTTTCTTT
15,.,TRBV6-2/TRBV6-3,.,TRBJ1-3,CASSYRPGGRNTIYF,TGTGCCAGCAGTTACAGGCCAGGAGGGCGAAACACCATATATTTT
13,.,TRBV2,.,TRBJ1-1,CASSLGQNTEAFF,TGTGCCAGCAGTCTGGGACAGAACACTGAAGCTTTCTTT
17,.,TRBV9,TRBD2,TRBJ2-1,CASSLMSTGTSVNEQFF,TGTGCCAGCAGCCTTATGTCTACCGGGACTAGCGTCAATGAGCAGTTCTTC
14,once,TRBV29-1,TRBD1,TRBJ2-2,CSARTGLFTGELFF,TGCAGCGCCAGGACAGGGTTGTTCACCGGGGAGCTGTTTTTT